This T cell receptor beta chain is drawn from a study of circulating and synovial CD4+ cells in juvenile arthritis. Data came from immunoSEQ multiplex PCR; TCRdb stores just in-frame clones and leaves some out. The table lists about 16,000 clones, about 90% of them singletons. A remark on this clone: Antigen: not known.

Study results and caveats: These repertoires were less diverse than bulk blood CD4 repertoires. Circulating pathogenic-like lymphocytes shared a substantially higher fraction of CDR3 sequences with synovium than bulk blood. CPL versus bulk CD4 samples: T cell genome counts differed by at least an order of magnitude.

Samples derive from patients with active juvenile idiopathic arthritis. This sequence originates from a human donor with juvenile idiopathic arthritis. Sequencing was performed on CD4+ T cells from blood.

The CDR3: CASSYLRGGDNEQFF. The CDR3 DNA is TGTGCCAGCAGTTATCTACGCGGGGGGGACAATGAGCAGTTCTTC. J is TRBJ2-1 and V is TRBV6-5, with 9 bases lining up with TRBD2. This CDR3 has 15 amino acids. With 3 bases clipped from V and 5 bases from J, the junction kept 5 bases outside the gene matches. The germline V gene encodes CDR1 MNHEY and CDR2 SVGAGI.